The 8 T cell receptor beta chains below all came from one sample that was sequenced in a study of shared clonotypes between healthy human individuals. Here immunoSEQ multiplex PCR was the method, and the copy in TCRdb shows in-frame clones only, minus some. The table shows about 1.5 million clones, with roughly 98% occurring only once. The sequencing input was naive CD4+ T cells sorted from blood. Subset in this sample: CD45RA+ positively selected. These receptors were taken from a man between 25 and 39 years old in good health.

V gene TRBV5-1 combines with J gene TRBJ2-3, with 10 bases lining up with TRBD2. Trimming at V came to 4 bases and at J to 10 bases, leaving 15 bases not matched to a gene. The CDR3 loop spans 16 amino acids. Germline values: CDR1 SGHRS, CDR2 YFSETQ. The CDR3 DNA follows: TGCGCCAGCAGCCATACTAGCGGGGCCCCCATGAGGGCGCAGTATTTT. Translation gives CASSHTSGAPMRAQYF.

A remark on this clone: Mismatch with germline at one junction end may stem from a read error. The chain couples TRBV18 to TRBJ2-2; either TRBD1 or TRBD2 may fit D (5 bases each). This CDR3 is 14 amino acids long. Germline-derived CDR1 and CDR2 are KGHSH and LQKENI. The CDR3 DNA is TGTGCCAGCTCACCAAGAGGGGACCCCGGGAACGGAATTTTT. Translated: CASSPRGDPGNGIF. The whole variable domain, filled in from reference TRBV18 and TRBJ2-2, reads NAGVMQNPRHLVRRRGQEARLRCSPMKGHSHVYWYRQLPEEGLKFMVYLQKENIIDESGMPKERFSAEFPKEGPSILRIQQVVRGDSAAYFCASSPRGDPGNGIFGEGSRLTVL.

The V call is TRBV7-2, the J call TRBJ2-1, with TRBD2 identical over 8 bases. The germline V gene has CDR1 SGHTA and CDR2 FQGNSA. The CDR3 covers 16 residues. V dropped 0 bases and J dropped 5; count of bases not matched to a gene: 6. The CDR3 region is CASSLAVAGPHNEQFF. The DNA for the CDR3 is TGTGCCAGCAGCTTAGCGGTAGCGGGACCCCACAATGAGCAGTTCTTC.

This chain uses TRBV20-1 with TRBJ2-1; no clear D gene. V lost 2 bases and J 8 bases, leaving 7 bases between the germline ends. This CDR3 contains 11 residues. Looked up from germline, CDR1 is DFQATT and CDR2 is SNEGSKA (reference sequence). This chain's CDR3 is CSARLVYEQFF. In nucleotides, the CDR3 is TGCAGTGCTAGACTAGTCTATGAGCAGTTCTTC.

The chain couples TRBV7-2 to TRBJ2-5; D gene unclear. From germline, CDR1 is SGHTA and CDR2 FQGNSA. This CDR3 contains 11 residues. V lost 4 bases, J lost 4 bases, and 4 bases lay in between. The CDR3 region is CASSYGETQYF. The CDR3 DNA is TGTGCCAGCAGCTACGGAGAGACCCAGTACTTC. Variable domain in full (rest from reference TRBV7-2 and TRBJ2-5): GAGVSQSPSNKVTEKGKDVELRCDPISGHTALYWYRQSLGQGLEFLIYFQGNSAPDKSGLPSDRFSAERTGGSVSTLTIQRTQQEDSAVYLCASSYGETQYFGPGTRLLVL.

The chain links TRBV11-2 to TRBJ2-6; D not resolved. Germline V CDR1 and CDR2: SGHAT, FQNNGV. V was clipped by 6 bases and J by 9 bases, with 9 bases between them. This CDR3 spans 12 amino acids. The CDR3 sequence is CASSILDNVLTF. The CDR3 region has the DNA TGTGCCAGCAGTATCCTAGACAACGTCCTGACTTTC.

This chain connects TRBV7-9 to TRBJ2-3; the match to TRBD2 covers 10 bases. The CDR3 length is 17 residues. After removal of 4 bases from V and 0 bases from J, the junction contained 7 bases not matched to a gene. Per the germline V gene, CDR1 is SEHNR and CDR2 is FQNEAQ (reference sequence). The CDR3 reads CASSWLLAGLSTDTQYF. Here the CDR3 DNA reads TGTGCCAGCAGCTGGTTACTAGCGGGACTTAGCACAGATACGCAGTATTTT.

The chain employs TRBV19 and TRBJ2-7; 12 nucleotides line up with TRBD2. Unmatched junction bases numbered 5, after V lost 6 bases and J lost 5 bases. CDR1 and CDR2 (germline): LNHDA, SQIVND (reference sequence). This CDR3 has 14 residues. The CDR3 loop is CASRLAGGDHEQYF. CDR3 bases: TGTGCCAGTAGACTAGCGGGAGGCGACCACGAGCAGTACTTC.